What follows are 3 T cell receptor beta chains derived from one specimen sequenced in a study of T cell responses to AZD1222 COVID-19 vaccine. Method: immunoSEQ multiplex PCR; TCRdb's copy keeps in-frame clones and lacks some. This sample has 25,000 to 40,000 clones, with 85% to 90% found just once. Sequences were derived from peripheral blood, sampled 28 days after the second AZD1222 dose. The receptors originated from an adult who received the AZD1222 COVID-19 vaccine.

This clone has just a few counts. The chain combines TRBV7-9 with TRBJ2-1; D possibly corresponds to TRBD2 (6 bases). CDR3 length: 12 residues. V gave up 2 bases and J gave up 9 bases, with 8 bases separating them. Germline lookup yields CDR1 SEHNR and CDR2 FQNEAQ (reference sequence). The CDR3 DNA reads TGTGCCAGCAGCTTAACCGGGAGTGAGCAGTTCTTC. It specifies CASSLTGSEQFF.

The chain employs TRBV7-9 and TRBJ2-5; D unclear. The germline CDR1 and CDR2 sequences are SEHNR and FQNEAQ (reference sequence). V shed 1 base and J shed 3 bases, with 12 bases lying between them. The CDR3 loop spans 15 amino acids. The CDR3 coding sequence is TGTGCCAGCAGCTTAGGTGGCGCAGGAAAAGAGACCCAGTACTTC. Translated, it gives CASSLGGAGKETQYF.

The chain joins TRBV9 to TRBJ1-1, with no clear D. Germline V gene data show CDR1 as SGDLS and CDR2 as YYNGEE. V gave up 4 bases and J gave up 4 bases, with 5 bases separating them. The CDR3 totals 11 residues. This chain's CDR3 is CASSTTTEAFF. CDR3 DNA sequence: TGTGCCAGCAGCACAACCACTGAAGCTTTCTTT. The full variable domain, in which reference TRBV9 and TRBJ1-1 provide the parts outside the CDR3, is DSGVTQTPKHLITATGQRVTLRCSPRSGDLSVYWYQQSLDQGLQFLIQYYNGEERAKGNILERFSAQQFPDLHSELNLSSLELGDSALYFCASSTTTEAFFGQGTRLTVV.